The source of this TCR beta chain is a study of shared clonotypes between healthy human individuals. Study details: CD4 naive and memory got three plates each, CD8 naive two, CD8 memory one. Findings and caveats of the study: Researchers sampled only blood; tissue repertoires likely differ.

The CDR3 is 14 amino acids. The germline gives CDR1 LNHDA, CDR2 SQIVND (reference sequence). Trimming removed 9 bases from V and 9 bases from J, with 20 bases in between. Of note for this clone: Its antigen is as yet unknown.

Generated by immunoSEQ multiplex PCR, the TCRdb table keeps only in-frame clones and is missing some. The repertoire consists of about 320,000 clones, with roughly 84% occurring once and the leading ten covering 15% to 20%. The receptor comes from a man aged 18 to 29 in good health. V and J are TRBV19 and TRBJ1-4; unclear D gene. The sample consisted of memory CD8+ T cells sorted from blood. The subset denotes: CD45RO+ cells pooled with CCR7-negative TemRA cells. The CDR3 DNA follows: TGTGCCAGAGATTTGCGTGACATCGGGAAAAAACTGTTTTTT. Encoded protein: CARDLRDIGKKLFF.